This TCR beta chain was recorded in a study of control samples from healthy donors and cancer patients. The CDR3 covers 17 residues. Deletions cut 0 bases from V and 0 bases from J, with 13 bases between. Germline-derived CDR1 and CDR2 are SGDLS and YYNGEE. Generated by immunoSEQ multiplex PCR, the TCRdb table keeps only in-frame clones and is missing some. Here the sample spans approximately 120,000 clones, roughly 90% being singletons. The gene calls are TRBV9 and TRBJ1-3; D is unresolved. The source material was blood. The receptor's source is a man between 18 and 29 years old in good health. The CDR3 coding sequence is TGTGCCAGCAGCGTAGAAGGCCCCGGTAGCTCTGGAAACACCATATATTTT. Protein product: CASSVEGPGSSGNTIYF.